Sequencing of this T cell receptor beta chain was carried out in a study of T cell repertoires in cytomegalovirus infection. Turning to the study itself: Through public TCR beta signatures, both CMV infection and matching HLA type were indicated. Whole-study results and caveats: Ex vivo, HLA-C-restricted CMV-specific TCR beta clonotypes prevailed over the rest of the response. Cumulative public TCR beta family frequency identified CMV carriers with the relevant HLA.

MiXCR, run by TCRdb on the reads, gives a single entry per CDR3 protein. The sample contains about 530,000 distinct CDR3 sequences, more than 20% of which appear only once. J was trimmed by 9 bases and V by 5 bases; bases with no gene match: 10. Germline CDR1 and CDR2: GTSNPN and SVGIG (reference sequence). The CDR3 spans 14 residues. Of note for this clonotype: As yet, its antigen is unknown.

The J gene is TRBJ2-1, the V gene TRBV30; 10 nucleotides align to TRBD1. This clonotype originated in a human donor in good health (CMV status not recorded). Some clones in this sample may be carry-over from other donors' samples. The source material was PBMCs. The CDR3, as DNA: TGTGCCTGGGTGGACAGGGGGGTTTCTTTTGAGCAGTTCTTC. Protein: CAWVDRGVSFEQFF.